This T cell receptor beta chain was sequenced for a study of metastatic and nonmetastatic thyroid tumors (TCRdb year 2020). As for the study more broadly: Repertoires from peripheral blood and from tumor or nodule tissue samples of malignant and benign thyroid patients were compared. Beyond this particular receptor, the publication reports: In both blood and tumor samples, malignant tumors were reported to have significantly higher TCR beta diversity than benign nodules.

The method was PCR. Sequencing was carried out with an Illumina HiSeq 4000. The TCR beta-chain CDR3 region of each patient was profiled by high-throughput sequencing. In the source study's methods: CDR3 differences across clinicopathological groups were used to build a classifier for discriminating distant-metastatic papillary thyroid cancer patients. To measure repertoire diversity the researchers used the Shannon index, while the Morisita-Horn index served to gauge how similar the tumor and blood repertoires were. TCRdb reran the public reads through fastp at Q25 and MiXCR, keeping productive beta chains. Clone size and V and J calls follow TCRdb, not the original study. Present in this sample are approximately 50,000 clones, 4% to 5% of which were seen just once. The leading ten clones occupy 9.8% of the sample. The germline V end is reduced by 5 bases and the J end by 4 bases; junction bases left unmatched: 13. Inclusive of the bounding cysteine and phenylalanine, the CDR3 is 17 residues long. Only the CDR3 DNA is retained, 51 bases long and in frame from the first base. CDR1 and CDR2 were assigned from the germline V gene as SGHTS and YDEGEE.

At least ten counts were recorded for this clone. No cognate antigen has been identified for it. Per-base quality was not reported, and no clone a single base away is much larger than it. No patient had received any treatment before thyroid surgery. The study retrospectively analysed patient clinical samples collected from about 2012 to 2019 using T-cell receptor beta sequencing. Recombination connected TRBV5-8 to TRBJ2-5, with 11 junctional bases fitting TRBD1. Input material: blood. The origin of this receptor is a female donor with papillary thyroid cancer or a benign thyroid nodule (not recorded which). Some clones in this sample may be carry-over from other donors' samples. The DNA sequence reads TGTGCCAGCAGTAATGGACAGGGGGCGCTTTTAGGAGAGACCCAGTACTTC. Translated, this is CASSNGQGALLGETQYF.